The sequence of this T cell receptor beta chain was determined in a study of graft-versus-host responses after intestinal transplantation. Only in-frame clones appear in the TCRdb table, and some are missing; sequencing was by immunoSEQ multiplex PCR. The repertoire holds more than 65,000 clones, with approximately 89% as singletons. Germline V lookup: CDR1 MNHNS, CDR2 SASEGT. Germline trimming cut 6 bases from V and 6 bases from J; bases unmatched to any gene: 8. The CDR3 length is 14 residues. Whole-study findings and limits: With peak circulating GvH clone levels came an association with early post-transplant HvG declines. In patients with graft-donor T cell macrochimerism, allograft graft-versus-host to host-versus-graft clonal ratios were high. Among recipient marrow samples, GvH clones were found; some appeared first in ileum or blood.

In regard to this clone: The target antigen is unknown.

The chain combines TRBV6-1 with TRBJ2-7, with 10 bases that match TRBD1. The TCR originated in a human donor who was the organ donor for an intestinal transplant. Sequences were derived from unstimulated CD8+ T cells sorted from spleen or lymph node cells, sampled before transplant. The CDR3, as DNA: TGTGCCAGCAGCAGGGGGGACAGGGGCCCCGAGCAGTACTTC. Translation gives CASSRGDRGPEQYF.